The TCR beta chain described here comes from a study of regulatory T cells in long-lasting Graves disease. The wider study: For under 3 months, newly diagnosed Graves' patients had been taking antithyroid drugs. General study points: Persistent disease was associated with favored TRBV28 usage and with favored use of TRBJ1-2 and TRBJ2-5. Persistent Graves' patients showed less TCR diversity than newly diagnosed patients showed.

Time point indicated: newly diagnosed GD, antithyroid drugs for less than 3 months. PBMCs provided the RNA from which the TCR library was made. An endocrinology department in Xi'an, China, supplied the patients. This clonotype has a count of ten or more. Its antigen is as yet unknown. For TCR beta, libraries came from iRepertoire HTBI primers and Arm-PCR of CDR3 regions. TCRdb itself ran the multiplex PCR reads through MiXCR, one entry per CDR3 protein. Here the sample spans 300,000 to 400,000 distinct CDR3 sequences, roughly a sixth being singletons. Deletions cut 5 bases from V and 4 bases from J, with 14 bases between. There are 14 residues in the CDR3.

J is TRBJ1-1 and V is TRBV12-3 or TRBV12-4; D is ambiguous. The TCR sequence derives from a female donor with Graves disease. Sequencing was performed on peripheral blood mononuclear cells (PBMCs), taken at new diagnosis, from a patient treated with antithyroid drugs. The CDR3 DNA reads as TGTGCCAGCAGTCAAACATCGCTTTTCACTGAAGCTTTCTTT. Amino acids: CASSQTSLFTEAFF.